The entry that follows covers one TCR beta chain sequence. What it recognizes is unknown. Libraries of TRB cDNA were made by 5' RACE and carried UMIs. For each CDR3 protein, TCRdb gives one entry from its re-call of the 5' RACE reads, without DNA. The clone table shows 150,000 or so distinct CDR3 sequences, with the ten largest holding under 0.5%. The data were obtained in a study of CXCR3-negative and CXCR3-positive naive CD8 T cells. The CDR3 contains 15 residues. Germline CDR1 and CDR2: SEHNR and FQNEAQ (reference sequence). Study-wide points: Naive subsets did not differ in surface CD5, and TRB CDR3 properties served to infer TCR strength. Each naive subset displayed comparably high diversity, whereas memory CD8+ cells displayed much lower diversity. TRB CDR3s of CXCR3-positive naive cells were more hydrophobic than those of CXCR3-negative naive cells.

This TCR came from a human donor in good health. Some clones in this sample may be carry-over from other donors' samples. The J gene is TRBJ2-1, the V gene TRBV7-9; TCRdb returns TRBD2, unconfirmable since there is no DNA. Sequenced input: naive CXCR3+ CD8+ T cells from blood. The subset here: CD45RO-CCR7+CD27+CD95- naive CD8+ T cells expressing CXCR3 (TNR3+). The CDR3 is CASSLVTSGEDEQFF.